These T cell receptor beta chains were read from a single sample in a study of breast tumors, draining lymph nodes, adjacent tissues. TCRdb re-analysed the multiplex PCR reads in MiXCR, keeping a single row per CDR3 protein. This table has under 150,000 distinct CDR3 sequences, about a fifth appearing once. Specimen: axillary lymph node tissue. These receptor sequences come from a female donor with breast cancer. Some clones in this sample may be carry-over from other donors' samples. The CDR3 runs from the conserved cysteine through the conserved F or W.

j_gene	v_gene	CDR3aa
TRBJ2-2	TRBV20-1	CSARDGRGTGELFF
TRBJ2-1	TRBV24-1	CATSGLDYNEQFF
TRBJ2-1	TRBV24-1	CATSVGTSGRGGNEQFF
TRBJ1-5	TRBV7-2	CASSPGTRKNQPQHF
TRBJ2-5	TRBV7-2	CASSFSEVVQETQYF
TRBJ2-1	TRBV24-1	CATSDHPRLAGAVYNEQFF
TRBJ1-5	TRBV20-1	CSAGGDSNQPQHF
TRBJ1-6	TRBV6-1	CASSEGFGAMNNSPLHF
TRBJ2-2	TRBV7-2	CASSLKQGANTGELFF
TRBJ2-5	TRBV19	CASSIGGWETQYF
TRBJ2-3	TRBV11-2	CASSFSLRTDTQYF
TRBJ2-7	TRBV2	CASSERGRGYPVSEQYF
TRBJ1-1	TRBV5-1	CASSLQTIAGSEAFF
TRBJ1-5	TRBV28	CASSLRRDRSQPQHF
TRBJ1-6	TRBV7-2	CASSLKRGGPSRPNSPLHF
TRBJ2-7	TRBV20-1	CSAWDRGFSGSYEQYF
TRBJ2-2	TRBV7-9	CASSFGPTGELFF
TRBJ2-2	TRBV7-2	CASSLGRGLNTGELFF
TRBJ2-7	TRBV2	CASDPGGLYEQYF
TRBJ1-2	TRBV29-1	CSVVSPPLYGYTF
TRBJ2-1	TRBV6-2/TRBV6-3	CASSTRLAEVYNEQFF
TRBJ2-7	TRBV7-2	CASSPRQFSYEQYF
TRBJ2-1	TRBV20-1	CSAPGLAGVERFF
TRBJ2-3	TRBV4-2	CASSQVRTGGSMDTQYF
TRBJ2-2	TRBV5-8	CASSLNRDRGTGELFF
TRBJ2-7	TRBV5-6	CASSLRSVREQYF